The clone carrying this T cell receptor beta chain was seen a few times. Antigen: not known. Germline assignment: CDR1 LNHDA and CDR2 SQIVND (reference sequence). Trimming cost V 3 bases and J 5 bases, with 11 bases left between them. This CDR3 has 13 residues. Until they underwent thyroid surgery, no patient had received any treatment. The data are from a study of metastatic and nonmetastatic thyroid tumors. Turning to the study itself: Across blood and tumor or nodule tissue, repertoires from malignant and benign thyroid patients were compared with one another.

Broader study findings: Significantly higher TCR beta diversity was reportedly seen in malignant thyroid tumors than benign nodules, in blood and tumor.

Per the original data handling: A papillary thyroid cancer distant-metastasis classifier was built from CDR3 differences across clinicopathological groups. TCRdb re-analyzed the PCR reads through MiXCR. The V and J calls and clone size are TCRdb's, not the authors'. Of approximately 12,000 clones detected, about 23% appear once; the ten largest clones hold 3.6%. Sequencing used blood. The chain has TRBV19 and TRBJ2-7; maybe TRBD1 (6 bases). The TCR was taken from a female donor with papillary thyroid cancer or a benign thyroid nodule (not recorded which). Some clones in this sample may be carry-over from other donors' samples. This CDR3 is CASSMGRGDEQYF. CDR3 bases: TGTGCCAGTAGTATGGGCAGGGGTGACGAGCAGTACTTC.